This TCR beta chain stems from a study of T cells after yellow fever vaccination. Study in general: For low cell numbers, libraries were made with SMART-Seq v4 Ultra Low Input.

This clonotype was picked up a small number of times. Its antigen remains unknown. UMIs were added to TCR cDNA along with a universal primer site when it was made by 5'RACE template switching. From the 5' RACE reads, TCRdb called clonotypes with MiXCR, one entry per CDR3 protein. The sample lists about 350,000 distinct CDR3 sequences, 7% to 10% occurring once. Germline V gene lookup returns CDR1 SGHRS and CDR2 YFSETQ. The CDR3 sequence is 16 residues long. V was pared by 0 bases and J by 1 base, with 12 bases between. Whole-study findings and limits: Clonotype sharing between CD4 and CD8 compartments was small.

The source of this sequence is a man between 18 and 35 years old who received the YFV17D yellow fever vaccine. The chain has TRBV5-1 and TRBJ2-3, with TRBD2 as a possible D gene (6 bases). The specimen was PBMCs, collected more than 35 days after the first yellow fever vaccination. CDR3: CASSLGGAGRTDTQYF. The CDR3 nucleotides are TGCGCCAGCAGCTTGGGTGGTGCGGGGCGCACAGATACGCAGTATTTT.